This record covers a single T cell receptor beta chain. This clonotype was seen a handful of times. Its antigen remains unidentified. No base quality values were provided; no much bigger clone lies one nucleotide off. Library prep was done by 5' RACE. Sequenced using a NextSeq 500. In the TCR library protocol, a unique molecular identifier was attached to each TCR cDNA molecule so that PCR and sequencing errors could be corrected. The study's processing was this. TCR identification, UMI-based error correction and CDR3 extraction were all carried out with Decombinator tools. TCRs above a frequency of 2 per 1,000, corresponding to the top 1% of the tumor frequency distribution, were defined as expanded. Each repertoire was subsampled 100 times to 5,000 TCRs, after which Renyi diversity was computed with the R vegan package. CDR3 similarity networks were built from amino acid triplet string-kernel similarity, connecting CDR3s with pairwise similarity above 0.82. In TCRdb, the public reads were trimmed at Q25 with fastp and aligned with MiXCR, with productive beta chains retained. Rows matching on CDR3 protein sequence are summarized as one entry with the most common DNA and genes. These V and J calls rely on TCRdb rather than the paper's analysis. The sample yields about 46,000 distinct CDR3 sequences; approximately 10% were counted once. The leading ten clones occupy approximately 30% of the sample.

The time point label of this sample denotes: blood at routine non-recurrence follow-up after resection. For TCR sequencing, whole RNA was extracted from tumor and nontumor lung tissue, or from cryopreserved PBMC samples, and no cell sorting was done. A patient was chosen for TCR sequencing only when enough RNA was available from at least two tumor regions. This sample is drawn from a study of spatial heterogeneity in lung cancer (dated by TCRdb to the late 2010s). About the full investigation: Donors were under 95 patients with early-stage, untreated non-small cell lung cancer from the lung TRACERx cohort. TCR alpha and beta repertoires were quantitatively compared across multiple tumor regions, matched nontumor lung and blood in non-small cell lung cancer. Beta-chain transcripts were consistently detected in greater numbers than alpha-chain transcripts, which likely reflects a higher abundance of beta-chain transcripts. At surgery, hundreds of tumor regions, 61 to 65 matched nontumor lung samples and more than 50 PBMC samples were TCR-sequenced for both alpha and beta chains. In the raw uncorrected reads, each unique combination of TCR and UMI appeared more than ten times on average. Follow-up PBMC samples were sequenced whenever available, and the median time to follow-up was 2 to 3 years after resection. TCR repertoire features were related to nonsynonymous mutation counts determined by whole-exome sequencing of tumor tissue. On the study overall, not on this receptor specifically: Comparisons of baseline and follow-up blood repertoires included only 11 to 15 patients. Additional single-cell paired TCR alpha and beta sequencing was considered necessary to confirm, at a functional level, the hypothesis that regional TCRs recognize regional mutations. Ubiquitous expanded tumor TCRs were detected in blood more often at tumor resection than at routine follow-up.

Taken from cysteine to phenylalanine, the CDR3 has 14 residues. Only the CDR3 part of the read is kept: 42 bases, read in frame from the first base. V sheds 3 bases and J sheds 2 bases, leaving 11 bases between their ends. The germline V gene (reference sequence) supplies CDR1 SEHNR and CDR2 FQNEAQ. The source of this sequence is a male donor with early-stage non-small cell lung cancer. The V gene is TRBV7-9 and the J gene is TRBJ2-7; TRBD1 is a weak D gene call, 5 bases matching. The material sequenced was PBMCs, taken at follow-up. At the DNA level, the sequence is TGTGCCAGCAGCTTTATCCAGGGAACCTACGAGCAGTACTTC. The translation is CASSFIQGTYEQYF.